This T cell receptor (beta chain) stems from a study of T cell repertoires and leukemia-associated antigens (dated by TCRdb to about 2019). At the level of the whole study: About 5.1 to 6.6 million read pairs and roughly 3 to 5.0 million effective reads were obtained per sample, with 16 million or so effective reads obtained overall. The study aimed to identify which antigen a TCR Vbeta21 clone previously found in CML patients recognizes, using in vitro peptide stimulation of healthy T cells.

In its sample, this clonotype was seen many times. Its antigen has not been determined. The record has no base qualities; no much larger clone is one base away. As a first step, the CD3+ T cells were left to rest overnight in RPMI 1640 lacking fetal bovine serum, at 2 million to 3 million cells/mL. CD3+ T cells were isolated from PBMCs with MACS immunomagnetic beads following the manufacturer's instructions. The germline V gene (reference sequence) provides CDR1 SEHNR and CDR2 FQNEAQ. Trimming removed 4 bases from V and 6 bases from J, leaving 8 bases between the germline ends. The CDR3, cysteine through phenylalanine, is 12 amino acids long. CDR3 DNA only is kept here, 36 bases in frame from base 1. TRIzol reagent was used to extract total RNA from the cultured T cells. 5' rapid amplification of cDNA ends (5'RACE) was used to amplify TCRbeta libraries from RNA. Before sequencing, Qubit, an Agilent instrument, and quantitative PCR were used to check library concentration and integrity. Qualified libraries were sequenced on Illumina HiSeq or MiSeq by a commercial service provider. As for the authors' bioinformatics: MiXCR version 1.8.2 was used to identify TCR sequences in each sample. For a clone to count as qualified, its CDR3 had to be longer than four amino acids, its nucleotide length had to be in-frame, and the clone could not contain a stop codon. A read containing the complete CDR3 structure was counted as an effective read. Validation of expanded clones was performed by RT-PCR with 24 Vbeta primers, GeneScan spectratyping, and Sanger sequencing. TCRdb reworked the public reads: Q25 trimming with fastp, MiXCR clone assembly, productive beta chains retained. One record per CDR3 amino acid sequence lists the most common genes and DNA. None of the V and J calls come from the authors' own analysis; TCRdb made them. This sample holds around 9,400 distinct CDR3 sequences; roughly 40% were observed only once. The ten top clones hold about 51% of the sample.

General study outcomes and caveats: The antigen specificity and function of the expanded clones were not directly tested, and further investigation of both was required. Numbers of Vbeta genes (about 60), Jbeta genes (14), VDJ rearrangements and unique CDR3s did not differ significantly among the four groups.

In this chain, TRBV7-9 is recombined with TRBJ2-3; the D gene is unclear. This clonotype was obtained from a female donor in good health. Input material: CD3+ T cells sorted from blood and cultured. The nucleotide sequence is TGTGCCAGCAGCTCGCACCGGGATACGCAGTATTTT. Its product reads: CASSSHRDTQYF.